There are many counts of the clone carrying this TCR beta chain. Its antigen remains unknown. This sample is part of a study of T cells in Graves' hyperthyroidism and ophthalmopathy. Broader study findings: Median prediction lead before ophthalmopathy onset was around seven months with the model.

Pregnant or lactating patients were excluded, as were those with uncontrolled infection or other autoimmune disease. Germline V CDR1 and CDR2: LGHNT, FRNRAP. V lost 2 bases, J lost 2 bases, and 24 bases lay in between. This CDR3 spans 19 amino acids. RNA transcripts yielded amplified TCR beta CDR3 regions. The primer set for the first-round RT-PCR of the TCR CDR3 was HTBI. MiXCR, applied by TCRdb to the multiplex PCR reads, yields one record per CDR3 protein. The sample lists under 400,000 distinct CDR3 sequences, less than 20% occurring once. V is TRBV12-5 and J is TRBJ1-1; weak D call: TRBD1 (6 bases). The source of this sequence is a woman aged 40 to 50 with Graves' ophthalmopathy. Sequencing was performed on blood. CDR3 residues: CASGLPLRTVGGSNTEAFF. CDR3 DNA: TGTGCTAGTGGTTTGCCCCTTCGGACAGTAGGGGGGTCTAACACTGAAGCTTTCTTT.